This T cell receptor beta chain was identified in a study of blood T cell repertoires in COVID-19. Background on the study: COVID-19 samples, acute and convalescent, were from the United States, Italy and Spain. T cells, B-cell-depleted T cells, or PBMCs provided the cDNA or gDNA that served as material.

Repertoires were generated with immunoSEQ multiplex PCR, while TCRdb's copy carries only in-frame clones and drops some. The sample lists some 310,000 clones, 90% occurring once. This CDR3 spans 18 amino acids. Germline V lookup: CDR1 SGDLS, CDR2 YYNGEE. Trimming cost V 4 bases and J 4 bases; bases outside gene matches: 15. Enrolment of Seattle patients took place during active infection, and they were followed longitudinally. What was sequenced was peripheral blood. V and J are TRBV9 and TRBJ2-2; 8 nucleotides line up with TRBD1. The TCR sequence derives from a woman aged 40 to 50 with COVID-19, enrolled during active disease. The CDR3 loop reads CASSLLAGGPSGTGELFF. As DNA, the CDR3 is TGTGCCAGCAGCCTCTTGGCAGGGGGCCCGTCGGGCACCGGGGAGCTGTTTTTT.